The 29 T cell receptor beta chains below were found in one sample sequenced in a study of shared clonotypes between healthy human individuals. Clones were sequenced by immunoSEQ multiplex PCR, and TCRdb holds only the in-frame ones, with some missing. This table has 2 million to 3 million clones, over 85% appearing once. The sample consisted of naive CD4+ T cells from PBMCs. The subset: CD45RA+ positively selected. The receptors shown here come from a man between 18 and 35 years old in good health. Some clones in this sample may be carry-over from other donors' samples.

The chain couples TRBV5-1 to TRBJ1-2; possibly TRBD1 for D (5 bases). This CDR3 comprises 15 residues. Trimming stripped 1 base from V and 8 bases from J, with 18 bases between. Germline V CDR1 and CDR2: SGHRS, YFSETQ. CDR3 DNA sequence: TGCGCCAGCAGCTTGTTTCAGGGCCCACCTAGAGGCTACACCTTC. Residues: CASSLFQGPPRGYTF.

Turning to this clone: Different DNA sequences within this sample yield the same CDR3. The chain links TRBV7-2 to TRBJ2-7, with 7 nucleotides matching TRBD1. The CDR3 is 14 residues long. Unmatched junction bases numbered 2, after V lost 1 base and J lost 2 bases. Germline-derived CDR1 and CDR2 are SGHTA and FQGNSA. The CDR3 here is CASSLVQGAYEQYF. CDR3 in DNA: TGTGCCAGCAGCTTAGTCCAGGGGGCCTACGAGCAGTACTTC.

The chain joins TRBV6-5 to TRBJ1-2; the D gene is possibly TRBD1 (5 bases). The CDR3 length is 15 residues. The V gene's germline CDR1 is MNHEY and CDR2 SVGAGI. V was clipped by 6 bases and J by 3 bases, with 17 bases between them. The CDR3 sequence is CASSPRIGGDYGYTF. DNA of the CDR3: TGTGCCAGCAGCCCCAGGATCGGAGGGGACTATGGCTACACCTTC.

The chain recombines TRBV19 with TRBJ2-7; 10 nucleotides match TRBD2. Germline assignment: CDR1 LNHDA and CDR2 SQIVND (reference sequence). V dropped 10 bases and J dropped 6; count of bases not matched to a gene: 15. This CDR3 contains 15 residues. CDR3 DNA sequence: TGTGCCACTTCACCAATAACGGGACTAGCGTTCGAGCAGTACTTC. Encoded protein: CATSPITGLAFEQYF.

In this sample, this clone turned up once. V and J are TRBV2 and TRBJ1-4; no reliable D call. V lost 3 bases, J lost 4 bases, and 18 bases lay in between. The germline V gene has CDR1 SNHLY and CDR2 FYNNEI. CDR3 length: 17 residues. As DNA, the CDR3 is TGTGCCAGCAGTGACTCGGCCCCTAGTTCTTATAATGAAAAACTGTTTTTT. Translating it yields CASSDSAPSSYNEKLFF.

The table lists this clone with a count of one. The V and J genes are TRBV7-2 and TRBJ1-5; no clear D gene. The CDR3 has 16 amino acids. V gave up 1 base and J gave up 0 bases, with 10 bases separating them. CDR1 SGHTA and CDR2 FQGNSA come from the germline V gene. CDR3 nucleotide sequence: TGTGCCAGCAGCTTAGAGGCACCAATTAGCAATCAGCCCCAGCATTTT. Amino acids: CASSLEAPISNQPQHF.

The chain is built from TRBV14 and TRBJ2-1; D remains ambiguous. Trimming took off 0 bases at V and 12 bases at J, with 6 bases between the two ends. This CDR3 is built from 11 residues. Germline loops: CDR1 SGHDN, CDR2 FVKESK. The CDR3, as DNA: TGTGCCAGCAGCCAAGAATTAGTGCAGTTCTTC. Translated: CASSQELVQFF.

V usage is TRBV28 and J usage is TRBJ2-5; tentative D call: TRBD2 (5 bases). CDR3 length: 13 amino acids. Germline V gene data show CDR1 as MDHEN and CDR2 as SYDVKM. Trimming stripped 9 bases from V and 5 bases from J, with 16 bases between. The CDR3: CASSRRLGETQYF. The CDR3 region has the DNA TGTGCCAGTTCACGGAGGCTTGGGGAGACCCAGTACTTC. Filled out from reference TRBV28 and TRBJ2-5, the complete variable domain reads DVKVTQSSRYLVKRTGEKVFLECVQDMDHENMFWYRQDPGLGLRLIYFSYDVKMKEKGDIPEGYSVSREKKERFSLILESASTNQTSMYLCASSRRLGETQYFGPGTRLLVL.

CDR3 coding DNA: TGTGCCAGCAGCTTTAACACGCTAGCGGGAGCGGGAGAGCAGTACTTC. Translated: CASSFNTLAGAGEQYF. The chain recombines TRBV7-9 with TRBJ2-7, with 10 positions matching TRBD2. Germline CDR1 reads SEHNR; CDR2 reads FQNEAQ (reference sequence). J was trimmed by 7 bases and V by 3 bases; bases with no gene match: 12. This CDR3 has 16 residues.

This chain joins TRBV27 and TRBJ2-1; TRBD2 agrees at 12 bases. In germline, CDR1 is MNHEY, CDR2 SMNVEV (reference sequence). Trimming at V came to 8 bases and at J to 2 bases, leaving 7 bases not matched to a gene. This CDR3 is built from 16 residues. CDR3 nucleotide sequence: TGTGCCAGCCGACTAGCGGGAGTATCCGCCTACAATGAGCAGTTCTTC. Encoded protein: CASRLAGVSAYNEQFF.

DNA of the CDR3: TGTGCCAGCAGTTTATCCCCGGGGACTAACGGCTACGAGCAGTACTTC. Translation: CASSLSPGTNGYEQYF. The V gene is TRBV27, the J gene TRBJ2-7; 7 bases align to TRBD2. J lost 3 bases, V lost 0 bases, and 8 bases had no gene match. This CDR3 is 16 amino acids long. The germline CDR1 and CDR2 sequences are MNHEY and SMNVEV (reference sequence).

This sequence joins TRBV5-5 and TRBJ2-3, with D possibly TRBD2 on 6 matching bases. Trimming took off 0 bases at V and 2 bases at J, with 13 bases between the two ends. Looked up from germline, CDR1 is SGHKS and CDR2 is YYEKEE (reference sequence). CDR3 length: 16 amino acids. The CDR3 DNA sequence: TGTGCCAGCAGCTTGGTGGGGGGAAAGAACACAGATACGCAGTATTTT. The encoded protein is CASSLVGGKNTDTQYF.

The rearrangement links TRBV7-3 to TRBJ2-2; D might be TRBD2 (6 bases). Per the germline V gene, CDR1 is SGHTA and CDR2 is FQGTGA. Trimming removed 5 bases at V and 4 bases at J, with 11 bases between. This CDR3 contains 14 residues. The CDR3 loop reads CASSPGLTTGELFF. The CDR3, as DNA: TGTGCCAGCAGCCCGGGACTTACCACCGGGGAGCTGTTTTTT.

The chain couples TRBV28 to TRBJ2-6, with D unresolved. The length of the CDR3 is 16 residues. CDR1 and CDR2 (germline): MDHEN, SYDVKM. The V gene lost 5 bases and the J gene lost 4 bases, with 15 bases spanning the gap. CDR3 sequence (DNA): TGTGCCAGCAGTCCCCCTCAGAGCGTAGGGGCCAACGTCCTGACTTTC. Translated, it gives CASSPPQSVGANVLTF.

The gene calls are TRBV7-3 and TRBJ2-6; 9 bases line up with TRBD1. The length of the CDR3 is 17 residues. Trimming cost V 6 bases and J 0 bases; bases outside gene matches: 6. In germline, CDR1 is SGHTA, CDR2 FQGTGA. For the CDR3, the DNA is TGTGCCAGCAGTCCCGGGACAGGGTTCTCTGGGGCCAACGTCCTGACTTTC. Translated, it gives CASSPGTGFSGANVLTF.

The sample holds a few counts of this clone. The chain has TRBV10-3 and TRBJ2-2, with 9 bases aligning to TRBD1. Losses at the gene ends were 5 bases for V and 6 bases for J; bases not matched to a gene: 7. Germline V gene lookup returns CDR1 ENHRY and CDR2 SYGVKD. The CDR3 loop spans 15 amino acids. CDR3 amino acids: CAISQTGTGSGELFF. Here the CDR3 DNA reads TGTGCCATCAGTCAGACCGGGACAGGGTCCGGGGAGCTGTTTTTT.

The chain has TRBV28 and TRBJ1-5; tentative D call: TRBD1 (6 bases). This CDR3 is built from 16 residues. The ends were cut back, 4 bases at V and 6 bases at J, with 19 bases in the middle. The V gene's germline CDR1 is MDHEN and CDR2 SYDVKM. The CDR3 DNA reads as TGTGCCAGCAGTTATAGCAGGGGAGGGTTCGGTCAGCCCCAGCATTTT. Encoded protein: CASSYSRGGFGQPQHF.

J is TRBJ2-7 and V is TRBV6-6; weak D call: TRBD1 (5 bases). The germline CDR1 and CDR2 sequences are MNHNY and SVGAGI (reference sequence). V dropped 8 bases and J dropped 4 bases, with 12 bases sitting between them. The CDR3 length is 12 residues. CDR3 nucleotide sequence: TGTGCCAGCGCATTCGACAGATACGAGCAGTACTTC. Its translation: CASAFDRYEQYF.

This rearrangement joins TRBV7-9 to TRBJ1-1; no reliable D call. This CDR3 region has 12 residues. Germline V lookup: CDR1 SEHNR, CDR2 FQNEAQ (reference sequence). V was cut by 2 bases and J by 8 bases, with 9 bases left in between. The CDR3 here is CASSLINAEAFF. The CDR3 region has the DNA TGTGCCAGCAGCTTAATCAACGCCGAAGCTTTCTTT.

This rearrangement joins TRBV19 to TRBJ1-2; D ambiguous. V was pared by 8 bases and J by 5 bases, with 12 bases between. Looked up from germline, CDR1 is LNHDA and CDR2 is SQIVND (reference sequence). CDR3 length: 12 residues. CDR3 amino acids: CASSLGRYGYTF. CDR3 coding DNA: TGTGCCAGTTCCCTCGGGCGATATGGCTACACCTTC. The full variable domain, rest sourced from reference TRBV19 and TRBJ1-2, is DGGITQSPKYLFRKEGQNVTLSCEQNLNHDAMYWYRQDPGQGLRLIYYSQIVNDFQKGDIAEGYSVSREKKESFPLTVTSAQKNPTAFYLCASSLGRYGYTFGSGTRLTVV.

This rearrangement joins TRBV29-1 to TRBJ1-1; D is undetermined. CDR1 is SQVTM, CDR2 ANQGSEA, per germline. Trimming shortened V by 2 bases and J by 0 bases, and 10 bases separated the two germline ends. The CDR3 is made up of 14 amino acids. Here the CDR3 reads CSVEKRIVNTEAFF. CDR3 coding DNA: TGCAGCGTTGAAAAGCGGATTGTGAACACTGAAGCTTTCTTT.

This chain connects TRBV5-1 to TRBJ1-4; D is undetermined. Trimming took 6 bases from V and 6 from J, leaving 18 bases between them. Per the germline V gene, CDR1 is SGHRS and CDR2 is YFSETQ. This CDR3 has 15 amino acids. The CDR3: CASTSSPGRDEKLFF. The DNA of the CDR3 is TGCGCCAGCACCTCATCGCCGGGGAGGGATGAAAAACTGTTTTTT.

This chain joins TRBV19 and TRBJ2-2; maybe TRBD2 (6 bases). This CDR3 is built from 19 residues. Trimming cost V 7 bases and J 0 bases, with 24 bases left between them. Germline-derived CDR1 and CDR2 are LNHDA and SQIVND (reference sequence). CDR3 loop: CASTSWASAVDPNTGELFF. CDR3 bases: TGTGCCAGTACCTCATGGGCTAGCGCGGTCGACCCGAACACCGGGGAGCTGTTTTTT.

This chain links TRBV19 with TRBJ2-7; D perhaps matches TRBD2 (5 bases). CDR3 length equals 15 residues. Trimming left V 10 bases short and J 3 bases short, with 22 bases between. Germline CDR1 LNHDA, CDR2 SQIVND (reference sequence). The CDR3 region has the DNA TGTGCCACCAACCCAAATACCGGGATTAACTACGAGCAGTACTTC. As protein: CATNPNTGINYEQYF.

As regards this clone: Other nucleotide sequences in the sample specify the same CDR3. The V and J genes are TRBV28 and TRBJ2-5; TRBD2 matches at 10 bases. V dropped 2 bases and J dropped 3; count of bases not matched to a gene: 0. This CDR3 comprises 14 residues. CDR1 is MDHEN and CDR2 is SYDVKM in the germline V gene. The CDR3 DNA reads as TGTGCCAGCAGTTTACTAGCGGGAGAAGAGACCCAGTACTTC. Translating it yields CASSLLAGEETQYF. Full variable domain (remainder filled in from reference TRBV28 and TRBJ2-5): DVKVTQSSRYLVKRTGEKVFLECVQDMDHENMFWYRQDPGLGLRLIYFSYDVKMKEKGDIPEGYSVSREKKERFSLILESASTNQTSMYLCASSLLAGEETQYFGPGTRLLVL.

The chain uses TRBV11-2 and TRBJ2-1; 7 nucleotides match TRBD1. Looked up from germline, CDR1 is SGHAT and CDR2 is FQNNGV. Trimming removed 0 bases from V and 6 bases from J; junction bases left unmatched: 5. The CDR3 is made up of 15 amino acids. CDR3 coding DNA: TGTGCCAGCAGCTTAGAGGGACAGTGGCGCAATGAGCAGTTCTTC. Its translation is CASSLEGQWRNEQFF.

Here the CDR3 reads CASRRAGTTKNEQYF. For the CDR3, the DNA is TGTGCCAGCCGCCGGGCGGGAACTACAAAGAACGAGCAGTACTTC. This chain uses TRBV11-2 with TRBJ2-7; maybe TRBD2 (6 bases). The CDR3 has 15 residues. V was pared by 8 bases and J by 5 bases, with 22 bases between. Germline-derived CDR1 and CDR2 are SGHAT and FQNNGV.

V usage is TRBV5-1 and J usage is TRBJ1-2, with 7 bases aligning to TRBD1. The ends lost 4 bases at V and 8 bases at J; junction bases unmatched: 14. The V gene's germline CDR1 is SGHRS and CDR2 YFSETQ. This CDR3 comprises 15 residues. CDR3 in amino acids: CASSLTTGHLSGYTF. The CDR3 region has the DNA TGCGCCAGCAGCCTAACGACAGGGCACCTTTCCGGCTACACCTTC.

CDR3 DNA: TGTGCCAGCAGCTTACACACAAACGGAGGGTTCTTC. It specifies CASSLHTNGGFF. The J gene is TRBJ2-1, the V gene TRBV11-3, with a possible D match to TRBD2 (5 bases). The CDR3 extends over 12 amino acids. Germline V lookup: CDR1 SGHNT, CDR2 YENEEA. The germline V and J ends were trimmed by 2 bases and 15 bases, with 14 bases remaining between them.